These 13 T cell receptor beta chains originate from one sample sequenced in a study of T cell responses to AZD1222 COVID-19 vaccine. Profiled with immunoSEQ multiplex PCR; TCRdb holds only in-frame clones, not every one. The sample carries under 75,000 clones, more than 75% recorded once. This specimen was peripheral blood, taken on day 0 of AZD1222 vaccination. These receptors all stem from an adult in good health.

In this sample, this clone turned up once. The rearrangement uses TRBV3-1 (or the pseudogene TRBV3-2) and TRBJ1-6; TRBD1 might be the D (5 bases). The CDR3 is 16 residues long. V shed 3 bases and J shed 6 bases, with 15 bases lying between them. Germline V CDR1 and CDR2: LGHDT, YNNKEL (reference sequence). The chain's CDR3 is CASSQRVPGLNSPLHF. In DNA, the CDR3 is TGTGCCAGCAGCCAGAGGGTCCCGGGACTTAATTCACCCCTCCACTTT.

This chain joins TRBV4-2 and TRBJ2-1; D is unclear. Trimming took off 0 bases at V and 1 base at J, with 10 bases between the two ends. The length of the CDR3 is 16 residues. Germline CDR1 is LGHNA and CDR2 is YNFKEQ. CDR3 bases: TGTGCCAGCAGCCAAGATAAGGATCCTTCCTACAATGAGCAGTTCTTC. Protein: CASSQDKDPSYNEQFF.

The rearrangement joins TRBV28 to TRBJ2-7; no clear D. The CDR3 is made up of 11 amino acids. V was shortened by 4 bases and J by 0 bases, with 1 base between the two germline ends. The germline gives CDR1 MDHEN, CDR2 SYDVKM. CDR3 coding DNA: TGTGCCAGCAGTTCCTCCTACGAGCAGTACTTC. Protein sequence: CASSSSYEQYF.

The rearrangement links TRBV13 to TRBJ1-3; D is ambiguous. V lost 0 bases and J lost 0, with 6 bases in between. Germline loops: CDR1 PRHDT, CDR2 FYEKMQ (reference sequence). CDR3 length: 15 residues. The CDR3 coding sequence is TGTGCCAGCAGCTTAGGACATATCTCTGGAAACACCATATATTTT. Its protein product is CASSLGHISGNTIYF.

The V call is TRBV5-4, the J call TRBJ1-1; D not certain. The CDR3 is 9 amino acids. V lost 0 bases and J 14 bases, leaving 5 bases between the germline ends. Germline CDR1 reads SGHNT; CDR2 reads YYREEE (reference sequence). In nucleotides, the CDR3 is TGTGCCAGCAGCTTGGAGGGATTCTTT. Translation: CASSLEGFF.

The CDR3: CASSYVGQGPGELFF. In DNA, the CDR3 is TGTGCCAGCAGTTACGTAGGGCAGGGTCCCGGGGAGCTGTTTTTT. The rearrangement joins TRBV6-2 or TRBV6-3 to TRBJ2-2; tentative D call: TRBD1 (5 bases). The V end lost 2 bases, the J end lost 6 bases, and 13 bases lay between the germline ends. CDR1 is MNHEY, CDR2 SVGEGT, per germline. The length of the CDR3 is 15 residues.

The CDR3 bases are TGTGCCAGCAGCCGAATGGGAGCGGGGGCCTACGAGCAGTACTTC. Protein product: CASSRMGAGAYEQYF. The chain links TRBV9 to TRBJ2-7; 8 nucleotides align to TRBD2. CDR1 and CDR2 from the germline V gene are SGDLS and YYNGEE. Unmatched junction bases numbered 8, after V lost 4 bases and J lost 2 bases. The CDR3 spans 15 residues. Drawing the rest from reference TRBV9 and TRBJ2-7, the complete variable domain is DSGVTQTPKHLITATGQRVTLRCSPRSGDLSVYWYQQSLDQGLQFLIQYYNGEERAKGNILERFSAQQFPDLHSELNLSSLELGDSALYFCASSRMGAGAYEQYFGPGTRLTVT.

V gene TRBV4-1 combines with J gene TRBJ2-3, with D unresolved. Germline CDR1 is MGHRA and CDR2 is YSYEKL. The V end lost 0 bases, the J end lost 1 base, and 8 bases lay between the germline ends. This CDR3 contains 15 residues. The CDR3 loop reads CASSQEGFGTDTQYF. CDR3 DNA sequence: TGCGCCAGCAGCCAAGAGGGATTCGGCACAGATACGCAGTATTTT.

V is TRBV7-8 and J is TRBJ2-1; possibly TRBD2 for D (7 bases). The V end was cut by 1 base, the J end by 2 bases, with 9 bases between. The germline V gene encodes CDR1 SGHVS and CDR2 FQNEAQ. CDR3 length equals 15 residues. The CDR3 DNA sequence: TGTGCCAGCAGCTTAGTGGGGGGGCCCTACAATGAGCAGTTCTTC. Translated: CASSLVGGPYNEQFF.

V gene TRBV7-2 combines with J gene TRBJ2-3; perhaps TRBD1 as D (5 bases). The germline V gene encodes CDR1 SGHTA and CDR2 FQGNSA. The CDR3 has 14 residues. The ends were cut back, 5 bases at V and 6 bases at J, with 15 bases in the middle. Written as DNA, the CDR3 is TGTGCCAGCAGCCCAGGACACTCGGCGGATACGCAGTATTTT. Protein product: CASSPGHSADTQYF.

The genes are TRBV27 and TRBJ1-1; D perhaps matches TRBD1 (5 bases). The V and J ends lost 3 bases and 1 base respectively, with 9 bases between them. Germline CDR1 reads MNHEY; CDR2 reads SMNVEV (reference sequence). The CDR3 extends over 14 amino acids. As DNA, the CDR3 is TGTGCCAGCAGTTTCCCAGGACAGAACACTGAAGCTTTCTTT. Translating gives CASSFPGQNTEAFF.

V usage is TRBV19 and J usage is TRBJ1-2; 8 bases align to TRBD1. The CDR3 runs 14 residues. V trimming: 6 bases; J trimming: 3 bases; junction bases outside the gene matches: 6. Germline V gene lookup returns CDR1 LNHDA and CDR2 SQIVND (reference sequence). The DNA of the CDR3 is TGTGCCAGTAGCCGGACAGGGTGGGACTATGGCTACACCTTC. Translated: CASSRTGWDYGYTF.

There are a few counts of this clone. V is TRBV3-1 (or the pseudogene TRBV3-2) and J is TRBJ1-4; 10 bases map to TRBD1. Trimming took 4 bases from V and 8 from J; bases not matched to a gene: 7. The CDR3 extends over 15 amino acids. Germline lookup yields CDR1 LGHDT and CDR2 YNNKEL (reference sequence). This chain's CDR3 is CASSLPDRGTEKLFF. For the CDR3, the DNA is TGTGCCAGCAGCCTCCCGGACAGGGGGACCGAAAAACTGTTTTTT.